This entry concerns a single TCR beta chain. Its specificity is not known. The missing CDR3 end, 3 residues past where the read stops, is filled in from the germline J gene. The sample belongs to a study of T cells in women clearing cervical HPV infection. Study at large: Case blood was drawn when the lesion was first found; control blood after infection became undetectable. Study conclusions and caveats: Effector/memory and HPV-specific T cells were not isolated, and association timing is unknown. Each sample's T-cell count was unknown, possibly confounding richness.

Average input was roughly 1,200 ng genomic DNA for immunoSEQ TCR beta CDR3 amplification. Assay used: immunoSEQ multiplex PCR; TCRdb lists only in-frame clones, some missing. The sample data list approximately 33,000 clones. This CDR3 comprises 15 residues. Germline V CDR1 and CDR2: SGHRS, YFSETQ. Trimming removed 0 bases at V and 3 bases at J, with 11 bases between. The receptor was isolated from a woman between 18 and 69 years old with a cervical HPV16 infection that either progressed to CIN3+ or cleared (not recorded which). The rearrangement links TRBV5-1 to TRBJ2-3; a possible D gene is TRBD1 (6 bases). The sequenced material came from blood buffy coat. The CDR3 region is CASSLDRVRTDTQYF. The part of the CDR3 DNA that was read is TGCGCCAGCAGCTTGGACAGGGTACGGACAGATACG.